These T cell receptor beta chains were read from a single sample in a study of T-cell reconstitution after alpha-beta-depleted transplantation in children. TCRdb reanalysed the PCR reads using MiXCR and keeps one entry per CDR3 protein. The sample yields approximately 220,000 distinct CDR3 sequences, approximately 15% seen once. The material was PBMCs, mostly from graft donor cells, obtained 360 days after TCRalphabeta/CD19-depleted stem cell transplant. These receptors were taken from a male patient between 2 and 10 years old who had a stem cell transplant for acute lymphoblastic leukemia, so the T cells may come from the graft donor. The CDR3 runs from the conserved cysteine through the conserved F or W. Each record gives: J gene, D gene, clone size, V gene, CDR3 length, CDR3 DNA, CDR3 protein. The D gene is left open where the match is weak. Size is omitted from some rows. Given values are once, few, many or a class for expanded clones.

J: TRBJ2-1
D: TRBD2
size: NA
V: TRBV7-9
length: 17
DNA: TGTGCCAGCAGCTTAGCCTCTAGCGGGAGGAACTACAATGAGCAGTTCTTC
CDR3: CASSLASSGRNYNEQFF

J: TRBJ2-1
D: TRBD2
size: NA
V: TRBV11-2
length: 15
DNA: TGTGCCAGCAGCCGGACTAGCGGGAGGTTCGGTGAGCAGTTCTTC
CDR3: CASSRTSGRFGEQFF

J: TRBJ1-4
D: NA
size: many
V: TRBV6-5
length: 15
DNA: TGTGCTAGCTTAGGGGAGGCAGGCCTTAATGAAAAACTGTTTTTT
CDR3: CASLGEAGLNEKLFF

J: TRBJ1-1
D: NA
size: NA
V: TRBV6-1
length: 16
DNA: TGTGCCAGCAGTGAAAAGGCTCCGGGGACCAACACTGAAGCTTTCTTT
CDR3: CASSEKAPGTNTEAFF

J: TRBJ2-2
D: NA
size: NA
V: TRBV6-2/TRBV6-3
length: 10
DNA: TGTGCCAGCAGCTTCGGGGAGCTGTTTTTT
CDR3: CASSFGELFF

J: TRBJ2-7
D: NA
size: few
V: TRBV27
length: 16
DNA: TGTGCCAGCAGTTTAAGAGTCCGGGGCAGATCCTACGAGCAGTACTTC
CDR3: CASSLRVRGRSYEQYF

J: TRBJ2-2
D: NA
size: NA
V: TRBV12-3/TRBV12-4
length: 13
DNA: TGTGCCAGCAGCTTGAGGGAGGCCGGGGAGCTGTTTTTT
CDR3: CASSLREAGELFF

J: TRBJ2-4
D: NA
size: few
V: TRBV7-9
length: 17
DNA: TGTGCCAGCAGCTCCCCGGGCGTGGGGGCAACCAAAAACATTCAGTACTTC
CDR3: CASSSPGVGATKNIQYF

J: TRBJ2-7
D: TRBD1
size: few
V: TRBV11-2
length: 15
DNA: TGTGCCAGCAGCTACTACCCGGACAGGAGCTACGAGCAGTACTTC
CDR3: CASSYYPDRSYEQYF

J: TRBJ2-1
D: NA
size: few
V: TRBV24-1
length: 14
DNA: TGTGCCACCAGTGCGACAGGAATTACAAATGAGCAGTTCTTC
CDR3: CATSATGITNEQFF

J: TRBJ1-2
D: NA
size: once
V: TRBV10-3
length: 12
DNA: TGTGCCATCAGTGGTCAGGCCTATGGCTACACCTTC
CDR3: CAISGQAYGYTF

J: TRBJ2-3
D: NA
size: NA
V: TRBV5-1
length: 15
DNA: TGCGCCAGCAGCTTGGGCGGGAATCCCGGGGATACGCAGTATTTT
CDR3: CASSLGGNPGDTQYF

J: TRBJ2-7
D: NA
size: many
V: TRBV18
length: 13
DNA: TGTGCCAGCAGTCCACCGGACTCCTACGAGCAGTACTTC
CDR3: CASSPPDSYEQYF

J: TRBJ2-6
D: NA
size: once
V: TRBV14
length: 17
DNA: TGTGCCAGCAGCCAAGCCCCCGTTGGCTCTGGGGCCAACGTCCTGACTTTC
CDR3: CASSQAPVGSGANVLTF

J: TRBJ2-7
D: NA
size: many
V: TRBV5-1
length: 15
DNA: TGCGCCAGCAGCTTGGTGGGTATAAATGGCTACGAGCAGTACTTC
CDR3: CASSLVGINGYEQYF

J: TRBJ1-2
D: TRBD1
size: NA
V: TRBV16
length: 13
DNA: TGTGCCAGCAGCCGGGACAGGGAATTTGGCTACACCTTC
CDR3: CASSRDREFGYTF

J: TRBJ2-5
D: TRBD1
size: NA
V: TRBV5-1
length: 13
DNA: TGCGCCAGCATCGGGACAGGAGAAGAGACCCAGTACTTC
CDR3: CASIGTGEETQYF

J: TRBJ1-1
D: NA
size: few
V: TRBV11-2
length: 14
DNA: TGTGCCAGCAGCCCCTTGGACAGAGCAACTGAAGCTTTCTTT
CDR3: CASSPLDRATEAFF

J: TRBJ1-3
D: NA
size: few
V: TRBV12-3/TRBV12-4
length: 12
DNA: TGTGCCAGCAGATTACGGGGGGACACCATATATTTT
CDR3: CASRLRGDTIYF

J: TRBJ1-2
D: NA
size: few
V: TRBV5-6
length: 13
DNA: TGTGCCAGCAGCTTTGGGTTTGGATATGGCTACACCTTC
CDR3: CASSFGFGYGYTF

J: TRBJ2-2
D: NA
size: few
V: TRBV7-9
length: 16
DNA: TGTGCCAGCAGCACCGACAGTGGCCCGAACACCGGGGAGCTGTTTTTT
CDR3: CASSTDSGPNTGELFF

J: TRBJ2-1
D: NA
size: few
V: TRBV10-1
length: 16
DNA: TGCGCCAGCGGGAAGCGGGACAGTCGGGGGGTCAATGAGCAGTTCTTC
CDR3: CASGKRDSRGVNEQFF

J: TRBJ2-4
D: NA
size: NA
V: TRBV5-5
length: 16
DNA: TGTGCCAGCAGCGCCCTCGGTTTTTCGGGCAGGAACATTCAGTACTTC
CDR3: CASSALGFSGRNIQYF

J: TRBJ2-5
D: NA
size: NA
V: TRBV4-1
length: 12
DNA: TGCGCCAGCAGCACCCCAGAAGAGACCCAGTACTTC
CDR3: CASSTPEETQYF

J: TRBJ2-3
D: TRBD2
size: few
V: TRBV9
length: 15
DNA: TGTGCCAGCAGCCGACCAGCGGGGGCCCCAGATACGCAGTATTTT
CDR3: CASSRPAGAPDTQYF

J: TRBJ2-7
D: NA
size: NA
V: TRBV5-1
length: 13
DNA: TGCGCCAGCAGCTTTAGGCAACCCTACGAGCAGTACTTC
CDR3: CASSFRQPYEQYF

J: TRBJ2-3
D: TRBD2
size: once
V: TRBV13
length: 16
DNA: TGTGCCAGCAGCTTACGGCTAGCGGGGTACACAGATACGCAGTATTTT
CDR3: CASSLRLAGYTDTQYF

J: TRBJ2-3
D: TRBD2
size: NA
V: TRBV11-2
length: 18
DNA: TGTGCCAGCAGCTTAGATGGTTTTAGCGGGGACTTCACAGATACGCAGTATTTT
CDR3: CASSLDGFSGDFTDTQYF

J: TRBJ2-3
D: NA
size: NA
V: TRBV5-5
length: 16
DNA: TGTGCCAGCAGCTTGGCCCAGCGATTGTCTTCAGATACGCAGTATTTT
CDR3: CASSLAQRLSSDTQYF

J: TRBJ1-4
D: NA
size: many
V: TRBV20-1
length: 13
DNA: TGCAGTGCTAGACCCGGGGGGGGTGAAAAACTGTTTTTT
CDR3: CSARPGGGEKLFF

J: TRBJ1-2
D: NA
size: few
V: TRBV20-1
length: 13
DNA: TGCAGTGCTAGCCCCCTGGACATGTTCGGCTACACCTTC
CDR3: CSASPLDMFGYTF

J: TRBJ2-4
D: NA
size: NA
V: TRBV12-3/TRBV12-4
length: 15
DNA: TGTGCCAGCAGGTTGGGCGGATTAGCCAAAAACATTCAGTACTTC
CDR3: CASRLGGLAKNIQYF